This TCR beta chain was sequenced in a study of cytomegalovirus exposure and HLA in healthy donors. With 60 Vbeta and 13 Jbeta primers, the PCR was carried out. The repertoire was sequenced with immunoSEQ multiplex PCR; TCRdb's copy has only in-frame clones and lacks some. The sample carries 150,000 to 200,000 clones, roughly four fifths recorded once. Findings and limits, study-wide: An apparent linkage of common viral pathogens to several of the most significant clusters emerged in a later analysis.

In regard to this clone: Its antigen is unidentified.

Sequencing input: PBMCs. The receptor comes from a woman between 35 and 50 years old in good health and CMV-seronegative.

CDR3 sequence: CASSANQGGGNEKLFF. DNA of the CDR3: TGTGCCAGCAGCGCCAACCAGGGGGGAGGTAATGAAAAACTGTTTTTT. This chain joins TRBV7-8 and TRBJ1-4, with 7 bases lining up with TRBD1. CDR1 and CDR2 from the germline V gene are SGHVS and FQNEAQ. This CDR3 is 16 amino acids long. V lost 5 bases and J lost 4; bases outside the gene matches: 10.